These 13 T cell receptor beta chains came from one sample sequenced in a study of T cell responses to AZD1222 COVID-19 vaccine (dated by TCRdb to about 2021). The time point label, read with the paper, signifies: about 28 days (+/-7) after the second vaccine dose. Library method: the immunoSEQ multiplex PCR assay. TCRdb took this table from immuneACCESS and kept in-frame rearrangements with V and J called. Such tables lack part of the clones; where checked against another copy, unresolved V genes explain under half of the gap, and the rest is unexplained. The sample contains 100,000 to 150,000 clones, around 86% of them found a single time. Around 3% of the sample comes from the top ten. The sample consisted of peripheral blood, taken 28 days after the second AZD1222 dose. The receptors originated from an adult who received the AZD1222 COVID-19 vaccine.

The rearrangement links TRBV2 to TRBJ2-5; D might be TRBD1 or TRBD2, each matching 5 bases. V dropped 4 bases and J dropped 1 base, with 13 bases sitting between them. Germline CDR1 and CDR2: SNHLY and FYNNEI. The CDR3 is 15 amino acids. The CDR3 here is CASSGSGGFQETQYF. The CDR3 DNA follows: TGTGCCAGCAGTGGTAGTGGGGGTTTCCAAGAGACCCAGTACTTC.

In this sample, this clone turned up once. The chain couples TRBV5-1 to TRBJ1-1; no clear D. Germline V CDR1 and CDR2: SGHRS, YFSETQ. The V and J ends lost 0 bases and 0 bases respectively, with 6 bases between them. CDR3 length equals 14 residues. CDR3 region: CASSLDVVNTEAFF. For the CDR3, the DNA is TGCGCCAGCAGCTTGGACGTAGTGAACACTGAAGCTTTCTTT.

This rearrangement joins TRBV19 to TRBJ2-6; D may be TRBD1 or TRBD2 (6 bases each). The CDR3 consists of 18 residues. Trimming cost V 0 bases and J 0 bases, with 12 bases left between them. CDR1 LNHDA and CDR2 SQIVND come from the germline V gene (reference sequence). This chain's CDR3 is CASSIDRGRSSGANVLTF. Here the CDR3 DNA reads TGTGCCAGTAGTATAGATCGGGGGCGGAGCTCTGGGGCCAACGTCCTGACTTTC.

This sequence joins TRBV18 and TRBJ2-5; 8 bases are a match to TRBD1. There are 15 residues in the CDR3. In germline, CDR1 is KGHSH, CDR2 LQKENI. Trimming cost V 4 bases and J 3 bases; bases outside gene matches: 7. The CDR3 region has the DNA TGTGCCAGCTCACAGTCGGGGACAGGAAAAGAGACCCAGTACTTC. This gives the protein CASSQSGTGKETQYF.

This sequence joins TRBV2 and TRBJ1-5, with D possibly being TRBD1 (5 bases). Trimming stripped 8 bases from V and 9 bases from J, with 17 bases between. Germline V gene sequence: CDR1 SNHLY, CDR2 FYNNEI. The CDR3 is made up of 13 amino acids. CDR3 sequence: CASGFTGTVPQHF. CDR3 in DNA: TGTGCCAGCGGATTTACAGGTACGGTGCCCCAGCATTTT.

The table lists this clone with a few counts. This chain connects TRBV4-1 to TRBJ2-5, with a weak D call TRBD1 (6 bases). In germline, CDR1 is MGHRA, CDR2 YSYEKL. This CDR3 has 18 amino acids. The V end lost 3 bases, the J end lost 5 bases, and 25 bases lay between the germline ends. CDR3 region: CASSHSPQGAWLVETQYF. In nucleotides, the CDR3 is TGCGCCAGCAGCCATTCTCCACAGGGAGCGTGGTTGGTTGAGACCCAGTACTTC.

CDR3 DNA: TGTGCCAGCACCATAACAGGGGCAGGATATACTGAAGCTTTCTTT. Amino acid sequence: CASTITGAGYTEAFF. This chain joins TRBV28 and TRBJ1-1; TRBD1 aligns across 7 bases. Germline CDR1 is MDHEN and CDR2 is SYDVKM. CDR3 length equals 15 residues. Trimming removed 7 bases from V and 5 bases from J; junction bases left unmatched: 13.

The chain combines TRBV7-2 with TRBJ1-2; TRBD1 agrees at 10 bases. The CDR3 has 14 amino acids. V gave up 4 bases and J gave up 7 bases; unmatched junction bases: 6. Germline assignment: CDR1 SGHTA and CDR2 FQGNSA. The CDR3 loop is CASSSLGTGVGYTF. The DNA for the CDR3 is TGTGCCAGCAGCTCCCTTGGGACAGGGGTTGGCTACACCTTC.

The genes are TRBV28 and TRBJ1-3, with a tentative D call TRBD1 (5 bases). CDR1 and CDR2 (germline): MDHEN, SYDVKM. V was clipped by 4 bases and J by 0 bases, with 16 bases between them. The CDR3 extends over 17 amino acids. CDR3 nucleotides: TGTGCCAGCAGTTCCTTCCCGACAGCCTTCTCTGGAAACACCATATATTTT. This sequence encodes CASSSFPTAFSGNTIYF.

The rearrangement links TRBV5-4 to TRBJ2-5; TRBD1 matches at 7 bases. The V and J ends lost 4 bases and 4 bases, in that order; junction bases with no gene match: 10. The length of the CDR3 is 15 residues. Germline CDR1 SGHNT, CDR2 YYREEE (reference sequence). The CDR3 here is CASSRMSTGRETQYF. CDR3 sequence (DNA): TGTGCCAGCAGCCGAATGTCGACAGGGCGAGAGACCCAGTACTTC.

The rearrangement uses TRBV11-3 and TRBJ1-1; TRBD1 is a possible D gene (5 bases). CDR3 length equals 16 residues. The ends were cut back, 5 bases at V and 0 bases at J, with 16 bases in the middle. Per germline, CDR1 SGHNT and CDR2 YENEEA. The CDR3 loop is CASSVGQGLMNTEAFF. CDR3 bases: TGTGCCAGCAGCGTCGGGCAGGGCCTCATGAACACTGAAGCTTTCTTT.

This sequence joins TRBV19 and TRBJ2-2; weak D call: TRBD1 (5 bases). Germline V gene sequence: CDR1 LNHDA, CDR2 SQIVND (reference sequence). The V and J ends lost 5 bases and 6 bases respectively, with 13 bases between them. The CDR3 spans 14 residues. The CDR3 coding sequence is TGTGCCAGTAGTCCACAGGACGTTCCCGGGGAGCTGTTTTTT. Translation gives CASSPQDVPGELFF.

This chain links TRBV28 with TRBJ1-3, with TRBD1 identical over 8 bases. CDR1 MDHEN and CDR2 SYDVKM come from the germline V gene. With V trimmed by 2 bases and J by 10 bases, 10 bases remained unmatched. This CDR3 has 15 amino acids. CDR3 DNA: TGTGCCAGCAGTTTACTCGGACAGGGAGCATTAACCATATATTTT. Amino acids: CASSLLGQGALTIYF.